Below are 14 T cell receptor beta chains sequenced from a single sample in a study of shared clonotypes between healthy human individuals. Measured with immunoSEQ multiplex PCR; TCRdb has only the in-frame clones, and not every one. The table lists under 1 million clones, approximately 97% of them singletons. Terminally differentiated effector memory CD45RA+ cells were left out of the naive CD8 fraction, which was CD45RO-negative and positively selected for CCR7. Sequencing was performed on naive CD8+ T cells sorted from blood. The receptors here all came from a man younger than 40 in good health.

This CDR3 reads CAIHDRVNTEAFF. The DNA for the CDR3 is TGTGCCATACACGACAGGGTGAACACTGAAGCTTTCTTT. J is TRBJ1-1 and V is TRBV10-3, with 7 nucleotides matching TRBD1. The V gene's germline CDR1 is ENHRY and CDR2 SYGVKD. The CDR3 is made up of 13 amino acids. The J segment lost 0 bases and the V segment lost 9 bases, leaving 4 bases of the junction unmatched.

V and J are TRBV7-2 and TRBJ1-5; D is unclear. CDR1 and CDR2 (germline): SGHTA, FQGNSA. V lost 4 bases and J 2 bases, leaving 9 bases between the germline ends. This CDR3 has 14 residues. The CDR3 DNA is TGTGCCAGCAGCTCCGGTGGGGGCAATCAGCCCCAGCATTTT. Translated, it gives CASSSGGGNQPQHF.

This chain uses TRBV11-2 with TRBJ2-1; 7 bases are shared with TRBD1. The germline CDR1 and CDR2 sequences are SGHAT and FQNNGV. V dropped 1 base and J dropped 15; count of bases not matched to a gene: 15. The CDR3 runs to 15 residues. The CDR3 coding sequence is TGTGCCAGCAGCTTAGTCTCACAGGGGCGCCCTGGGGGGTTCTTC. Its translation is CASSLVSQGRPGGFF.

The V and J genes are TRBV5-4 and TRBJ2-7, with 11 bases identical to TRBD2. Germline loops: CDR1 SGHNT, CDR2 YYREEE (reference sequence). V lost 4 bases and J lost 2; bases outside the gene matches: 2. The CDR3 runs to 14 residues. Here the CDR3 DNA reads TGTGCCAGCAGCATACTAGCGGGAGCCTACGAGCAGTACTTC. Amino acids: CASSILAGAYEQYF. Using reference TRBV5-4 and TRBJ2-7 for the parts outside the CDR3, the full variable domain is ETGVTQSPTHLIKTRGQQVTLRCSSQSGHNTVSWYQQALGQGPQFIFQYYREEENGRGNFPPRFSGLQFPNYSSELNVNALELDDSALYLCASSILAGAYEQYFGPGTRLTVT.

The chain uses TRBV6-5 and TRBJ2-2; 7 nucleotides match TRBD2. The CDR3 is 14 residues long. Looked up from germline, CDR1 is MNHEY and CDR2 is SVGAGI. The ends lost 8 bases at V and 0 bases at J; junction bases unmatched: 3. CDR3 nucleotide sequence: TGTGCCAGCGGCGGGAGCCCGAACACCGGGGAGCTGTTTTTT. Translating it yields CASGGSPNTGELFF.

The count of this clone is one. The genes are TRBV6-5 and TRBJ2-1; 8 positions match TRBD2. The CDR3 extends over 14 amino acids. V shed 2 bases, J shed 7 bases, and the junction held 4 bases outside the gene matches. Germline V lookup: CDR1 MNHEY, CDR2 SVGAGI. The CDR3 DNA is TGTGCCAGCAGTTACAGCGGGAGTGGGAATGAGCAGTTCTTC. Translating gives CASSYSGSGNEQFF.

This clone was picked up one time. This chain connects TRBV9 to TRBJ2-3; the D gene could be TRBD1 or TRBD2 (6 bases each). The CDR3 spans 14 residues. V was cut by 3 bases and J by 10 bases, with 18 bases left in between. CDR1 is SGDLS and CDR2 is YYNGEE in the germline V gene. The CDR3 DNA sequence: TGTGCCAGCAGCGGAGCCCCCCCGAGGGGGGCGCAGTATTTT. It codes for CASSGAPPRGAQYF.

This clone came up once. J is TRBJ2-5 and V is TRBV6-1; TRBD2 aligns across 9 bases. Germline V CDR1 and CDR2: MNHNS, SASEGT. The ends lost 6 bases at V and 10 bases at J; junction bases unmatched: 9. The CDR3 runs 13 residues. CDR3 sequence reads: CASRIAGEVNQYF. The CDR3 bases are TGTGCCAGCAGGATAGCGGGAGAAGTCAACCAGTACTTC.

This chain links TRBV25-1 with TRBJ2-1; D is perhaps TRBD2 (7 bases). Trimming took off 8 bases at V and 10 bases at J, with 12 bases between the two ends. The CDR3 loop spans 11 amino acids. The V gene's germline CDR1 is MGHDK and CDR2 SYGVNS. CDR3 region: CASSPGGEQFF. CDR3 nucleotide sequence: TGTGCCAGCTCTCCGGGGGGCGAGCAGTTCTTC.

The rearrangement joins TRBV10-3 to TRBJ1-3, with D possibly TRBD1 on 6 matching bases. The CDR3 covers 13 residues. Trimming left V 5 bases short and J 4 bases short, with 9 bases between. From germline, CDR1 is ENHRY and CDR2 SYGVKD. In nucleotides, the CDR3 is TGTGCCATCAGTCCTGGACAGGGAAACACCATATATTTT. Its translation: CAISPGQGNTIYF.

This sequence joins TRBV21-1 and TRBJ2-5; the table's D gene call, TRBD2, was not cross checked with the DNA. TRBV21-1 is classified as a pseudogene. The CDR3 extends over 13 amino acids. The CDR3 DNA sequence: TGTGCCAGCCGACTAGTTTCGTGGGAGACCCAGTACTTC. This translates into CASRLVSWETQYF.

The rearrangement joins TRBV5-5 to TRBJ2-7, with D possibly being TRBD1 or TRBD2 (5 bases each). Germline lookup yields CDR1 SGHKS and CDR2 YYEKEE (reference sequence). CDR3 length: 16 residues. The V gene lost 2 bases and the J gene lost 1 base, with 16 bases spanning the gap. The CDR3 reads CASSLKYRDRSYEQYF. For the CDR3, the DNA is TGTGCCAGCAGCTTAAAATACCGGGACCGATCCTACGAGCAGTACTTC.

V gene TRBV5-5 combines with J gene TRBJ2-2; tentative D call: TRBD1 (5 bases). Trimming shortened V by 1 base and J by 5 bases, and 12 bases separated the two germline ends. The CDR3 runs to 15 residues. Germline-derived CDR1 and CDR2 are SGHKS and YYEKEE (reference sequence). CDR3 amino acids: CASSLRAGYTGELFF. In DNA, the CDR3 is TGTGCCAGCAGCTTGAGGGCAGGGTATACCGGGGAGCTGTTTTTT.

The sample holds one count of this clone. The CDR3 coding sequence is TGTGCCAGCACCCACGAACCTACAGGGATCACAGATACGCAGTATTTT. Its translation is CASTHEPTGITDTQYF. The chain links TRBV7-9 to TRBJ2-3; possibly TRBD1 for D (6 bases). This CDR3 contains 16 residues. V was shortened by 7 bases and J by 2 bases, with 19 bases between the two germline ends. Germline V gene lookup returns CDR1 SEHNR and CDR2 FQNEAQ (reference sequence).